Shown below are 29 T cell receptor beta chains from a single sample sequenced in a study of OX40 agonist ivuxolimab in advanced cancers. Clones were sequenced by immunoSEQ multiplex PCR, and TCRdb holds only the in-frame ones, with some missing. The repertoire has tens of thousands of clones, about 89% of them found once; the top ten carry around 13%. The sequences come from CD4+ or CD8+ T cells sorted from blood, collected in a trial of the OX40 agonist ivuxolimab. The receptors originated from an adult with an advanced solid tumor such as melanoma, head and neck, liver or kidney cancer.

V and J are TRBV5-5 and TRBJ2-7; 7 bases are shared with TRBD1. The ends lost 3 bases at V and 6 bases at J; junction bases unmatched: 12. The germline CDR1 and CDR2 sequences are SGHKS and YYEKEE (reference sequence). CDR3 size: 15 residues. The CDR3 sequence: CASSSSDRFTVEQYF. CDR3 sequence (DNA): TGTGCCAGCAGCTCTTCGGACAGGTTCACAGTCGAGCAGTACTTC. Using reference TRBV5-5 and TRBJ2-7 for the parts outside the CDR3, the full variable domain is DAGVTQSPTHLIKTRGQQVTLRCSPISGHKSVSWYQQVLGQGPQFIFQYYEKEERGRGNFPDRFSARQFPNYSSELNVNALLLGDSALYLCASSSSDRFTVEQYFGPGTRLTVT.

The chain employs TRBV9 and TRBJ2-2, with D unresolved. Germline CDR1 and CDR2: SGDLS and YYNGEE. The CDR3 has 15 amino acids. V lost 3 bases to trimming and J lost 5 bases, with 14 bases between them. In DNA, the CDR3 is TGTGCCAGCAGCGGCGAGTCCAGGTGGACCGGGGAGCTGTTTTTT. Protein sequence: CASSGESRWTGELFF.

The chain combines TRBV6-5 with TRBJ2-3; D may be TRBD1 (8 bases). The CDR3 spans 14 residues. Per the germline V gene, CDR1 is MNHEY and CDR2 is SVGAGI. The CDR3 region has the DNA TGTGCTTCTACAGGGGGGGATGACACAGATACGCAGTATTTT. Translation: CASTGGDDTDTQYF.

The chain joins TRBV6-1 to TRBJ2-7; perhaps TRBD2 as D (7 bases). The V gene's germline CDR1 is MNHNS and CDR2 SASEGT. V was clipped by 3 bases and J by 3 bases, with 15 bases between them. CDR3 length: 15 amino acids. CDR3 bases: TGTGCCAGCAGTGAGGAGTGGGGGGGCCGCTACGAGCAGTACTTC. Its protein is CASSEEWGGRYEQYF.

CDR3 sequence: CASLRYNNYGYTF. CDR3 nucleotides: TGTGCCAGCCTCCGTTACAACAACTATGGCTACACCTTC. The chain uses TRBV6-6 and TRBJ1-2; D is unresolved. The CDR3 contains 13 residues. Germline assignment: CDR1 MNHNY and CDR2 SVGAGI (reference sequence). The V end lost 8 bases, the J end lost 2 bases, and 12 bases lay between the germline ends.

This clone was picked up a small number of times. The V call is TRBV19, the J call TRBJ1-5; TRBD1 is a possible D gene (5 bases). V gave up 0 bases and J gave up 5 bases, with 14 bases separating them. Germline V gene lookup returns CDR1 LNHDA and CDR2 SQIVND (reference sequence). CDR3 length: 16 residues. The CDR3 DNA reads TGTGCCAGTAGTATAGATCTAGGGGAAGTAGATCAGCCCCAGCATTTT. It encodes CASSIDLGEVDQPQHF. The full variable domain, with the rest looked up from reference TRBV19 and TRBJ1-5, is DGGITQSPKYLFRKEGQNVTLSCEQNLNHDAMYWYRQDPGQGLRLIYYSQIVNDFQKGDIAEGYSVSREKKESFPLTVTSAQKNPTAFYLCASSIDLGEVDQPQHFGDGTRLSIL.

The chain links TRBV6-5 to TRBJ1-5; perhaps TRBD1 as D (6 bases). Germline V gene data show CDR1 as MNHEY and CDR2 as SVGAGI. Trimming stripped 6 bases from V and 3 bases from J, with 15 bases between. This CDR3 is built from 15 residues. DNA of the CDR3: TGTGCCAGCAGCCCGCTACAGGGACTCAATCAGCCCCAGCATTTT. It specifies CASSPLQGLNQPQHF.

In this sample, this clone turned up once. This chain uses TRBV25-1 with TRBJ1-4; a weak D match, TRBD1 (5 bases). There are 13 residues in the CDR3. Per the germline V gene, CDR1 is MGHDK and CDR2 is SYGVNS. The germline V and J ends were trimmed by 8 bases and 6 bases, with 13 bases remaining between them. CDR3 DNA: TGTGCCAGCGCTCATGGGGCTCATGAAAAACTGTTTTTT. It yields the protein CASAHGAHEKLFF.

V gene TRBV9 combines with J gene TRBJ2-1, with D possibly TRBD2 on 5 matching bases. Trimming left V 2 bases short and J 6 bases short, with 21 bases between. Germline-derived CDR1 and CDR2 are SGDLS and YYNGEE. This CDR3 has 17 residues. CDR3 protein: CASSVSPNVGVTNEQFF. The CDR3 nucleotides read TGTGCCAGCAGCGTTTCCCCTAACGTGGGAGTCACCAATGAGCAGTTCTTC.

The rearrangement uses TRBV4-1 and TRBJ1-1; 7 nucleotides match TRBD1. Per germline, CDR1 MGHRA and CDR2 YSYEKL. The J segment lost 1 base and the V segment lost 1 base, leaving 6 bases of the junction unmatched. The CDR3 sequence is 16 residues long. The CDR3 region has the DNA TGCGCCAGCAGCCAAGGCCCGGGACAGCAGAACACTGAAGCTTTCTTT. Amino acid sequence: CASSQGPGQQNTEAFF.

V and J are TRBV7-8 and TRBJ1-1; 9 bases are a match to TRBD1. The V gene's germline CDR1 is SGHVS and CDR2 FQNEAQ. CDR3 size: 17 residues. The ends lost 5 bases at V and 0 bases at J; junction bases unmatched: 10. In DNA form, the CDR3 reads TGTGCCAGCAGCCCCCTTGGGACAGGGATTTTGAACACTGAAGCTTTCTTT. Protein sequence: CASSPLGTGILNTEAFF. The full variable domain, with the rest looked up from reference TRBV7-8 and TRBJ1-1, is GAGVSQSPRYKVAKRGQDVALRCDPISGHVSLFWYQQALGQGPEFLTYFQNEAQLDKSGLPSDRFFAERPEGSVSTLKIQRTQQEDSAVYLCASSPLGTGILNTEAFFGQGTRLTVV.

The V and J genes are TRBV13 and TRBJ2-3; tentatively, D is TRBD1 or TRBD2 (5 bases each). Germline lookup yields CDR1 PRHDT and CDR2 FYEKMQ (reference sequence). The ends were cut back, 5 bases at V and 10 bases at J, with 19 bases in the middle. The CDR3 is 14 amino acids. CDR3 in DNA: TGTGCCAGCAGCCAAGGGAAGGGGACCACATCGCAGTATTTT. Encoded protein: CASSQGKGTTSQYF.

The chain recombines TRBV11-2 with TRBJ2-7, with 8 bases that match TRBD1. Unmatched junction bases numbered 6, after V lost 5 bases and J lost 3 bases. The CDR3 length is 14 residues. Germline V gene sequence: CDR1 SGHAT, CDR2 FQNNGV. CDR3 region: CASSTGTGLYEQYF. CDR3 coding DNA: TGTGCCAGCAGCACAGGGACAGGCCTCTACGAGCAGTACTTC.

J is TRBJ1-3 and V is TRBV29-1; no firm D call. The CDR3 is made up of 13 amino acids. Germline CDR1 reads SQVTM; CDR2 reads ANQGSEA. V lost 6 bases and J 0 bases, leaving 9 bases between the germline ends. Here the CDR3 DNA reads TGCAGCGTGCTGGAGGGCTCTGGAAACACCATATATTTT. It encodes CSVLEGSGNTIYF.

The gene calls are TRBV5-1 and TRBJ1-1, with no clear D. The CDR3 contains 16 residues. V lost 0 bases, J lost 0 bases, and 12 bases lay in between. In germline, CDR1 is SGHRS, CDR2 YFSETQ. CDR3 bases: TGCGCCAGCAGCTTGGACCGGGGATCCATGAACACTGAAGCTTTCTTT. Encoded protein: CASSLDRGSMNTEAFF.

The V call is TRBV7-9, the J call TRBJ2-3, with D tentatively TRBD2 (5 bases). The CDR3 is made up of 16 amino acids. Germline CDR1 and CDR2: SEHNR and FQNEAQ (reference sequence). Trimming shortened V by 5 bases and J by 0 bases, and 15 bases separated the two germline ends. The CDR3 loop is CASSKKAWESTDTQYF. In DNA, the CDR3 is TGTGCCAGCAGCAAGAAGGCGTGGGAGAGCACAGATACGCAGTATTTT.

The chain is built from TRBV7-9 and TRBJ1-1; possible D gene TRBD1, 6 bases. The CDR3 consists of 15 residues. The V end lost 3 bases, the J end lost 3 bases, and 14 bases lay between the germline ends. Germline-derived CDR1 and CDR2 are SEHNR and FQNEAQ (reference sequence). CDR3 in DNA: TGTGCCAGCAGCTTGCTTCAGGGGCTGGACACTGAAGCTTTCTTT. Its protein product is CASSLLQGLDTEAFF.

This sequence joins TRBV5-1 and TRBJ2-3; D is undetermined. The CDR3 has 13 amino acids. V shed 5 bases and J shed 4 bases, with 11 bases lying between them. CDR1 is SGHRS and CDR2 is YFSETQ in the germline V gene. This chain's CDR3 is CASSPPRPDTQYF. The CDR3 nucleotides read TGCGCCAGCAGTCCCCCCCGCCCAGATACGCAGTATTTT.

V and J are TRBV28 and TRBJ2-2; D could derive from TRBD1 or TRBD2 (5 bases each). The CDR3 spans 14 residues. Germline V CDR1 and CDR2: MDHEN, SYDVKM. Trimming left V 7 bases short and J 1 base short, with 10 bases between. CDR3 protein: CASKGPRNTGELFF. The DNA of the CDR3 is TGTGCCAGCAAGGGACCCCGGAACACCGGGGAGCTGTTTTTT. The whole variable domain, filled in from reference TRBV28 and TRBJ2-2, reads DVKVTQSSRYLVKRTGEKVFLECVQDMDHENMFWYRQDPGLGLRLIYFSYDVKMKEKGDIPEGYSVSREKKERFSLILESASTNQTSMYLCASKGPRNTGELFFGEGSRLTVL.

The gene calls are TRBV6-6 and TRBJ2-3; D not resolved. The germline V gene has CDR1 MNHNY and CDR2 SVGAGI (reference sequence). V dropped 0 bases and J dropped 2 bases, with 9 bases sitting between them. This CDR3 is 15 amino acids long. CDR3 DNA: TGTGCCAGCAGTTACTCGAAGGAGAACACAGATACGCAGTATTTT. Residues: CASSYSKENTDTQYF.

The rearrangement joins TRBV11-3 to TRBJ2-2, with D possibly TRBD1 on 5 matching bases. CDR1 is SGHNT and CDR2 is YENEEA in the germline V gene. The CDR3 covers 19 residues. Deletions cut 0 bases from V and 1 base from J, with 18 bases between. Written as DNA, the CDR3 is TGTGCCAGCAGCTTAGAAAGTTTTGGGCGACAGATGAACACCGGGGAGCTGTTTTTT. Encoded protein: CASSLESFGRQMNTGELFF.

This clone was observed once. V is TRBV7-8 and J is TRBJ2-7, with D perhaps given as TRBD1 or TRBD2 (5 bases each). The length of the CDR3 is 14 residues. In germline, CDR1 is SGHVS, CDR2 FQNEAQ. The germline V and J ends were trimmed by 4 bases and 1 base, with 11 bases remaining between them. CDR3 in DNA: TGTGCCAGCAGCTCCGGGACGGCGTCCTACGAGCAGTACTTC. Translated: CASSSGTASYEQYF.

The chain has TRBV5-6 and TRBJ1-1, with D perhaps matching TRBD1 (5 bases). The CDR3 has 14 amino acids. CDR1 SGHDT and CDR2 YYEEEE come from the germline V gene. Trimming shortened V by 0 bases and J by 5 bases, and 11 bases separated the two germline ends. The DNA of the CDR3 is TGTGCCAGCAGCTTGGGTCCTGGGGGGACTGAAGCTTTCTTT. Protein product: CASSLGPGGTEAFF. Looking up the rest from reference TRBV5-6 and TRBJ1-1 gives the full variable domain: DAGVTQSPTHLIKTRGQQVTLRCSPKSGHDTVSWYQQALGQGPQFIFQYYEEEERQRGNFPDRFSGHQFPNYSSELNVNALLLGDSALYLCASSLGPGGTEAFFGQGTRLTVV.

The J gene is TRBJ1-5, the V gene TRBV19, with D maybe TRBD1 (5 bases). The CDR3 runs 15 residues. V was clipped by 1 base and J by 7 bases, with 14 bases between them. CDR1 is LNHDA and CDR2 is SQIVND in the germline V gene (reference sequence). The CDR3 DNA reads as TGTGCCAGTAGTATAGGGGGACTAAAGTGGCAGCCCCAGCATTTT. It is translated as CASSIGGLKWQPQHF.

The chain carries TRBV7-8 and TRBJ2-7, with a weak D call TRBD2 (5 bases). CDR1 SGHVS and CDR2 FQNEAQ come from the germline V gene. V lost 0 bases and J 0 bases, leaving 9 bases between the germline ends. The CDR3 has 15 amino acids. Here the CDR3 DNA reads TGTGCCAGCAGCTTAGCTAGCGAAGTCTCCTACGAGCAGTACTTC. Translating it yields CASSLASEVSYEQYF. Based on the CDR3 plus reference TRBV7-8 and TRBJ2-7, the full variable domain is GAGVSQSPRYKVAKRGQDVALRCDPISGHVSLFWYQQALGQGPEFLTYFQNEAQLDKSGLPSDRFFAERPEGSVSTLKIQRTQQEDSAVYLCASSLASEVSYEQYFGPGTRLTVT.

The chain links TRBV28 to TRBJ1-3; the D is unclear. Trimming took off 6 bases at V and 0 bases at J, with 6 bases between the two ends. Germline-derived CDR1 and CDR2 are MDHEN and SYDVKM. The CDR3 spans 13 residues. In DNA, the CDR3 is TGTGCCAGCAGGAAGAGCTCTGGAAACACCATATATTTT. Residues: CASRKSSGNTIYF. Looking up the rest from reference TRBV28 and TRBJ1-3 gives the full variable domain: DVKVTQSSRYLVKRTGEKVFLECVQDMDHENMFWYRQDPGLGLRLIYFSYDVKMKEKGDIPEGYSVSREKKERFSLILESASTNQTSMYLCASRKSSGNTIYFGEGSWLTVV.

The V call is TRBV7-9, the J call TRBJ1-4; D might be TRBD1 (5 bases). Trimming removed 8 bases from V and 2 bases from J, with 15 bases in between. Germline loops: CDR1 SEHNR, CDR2 FQNEAQ (reference sequence). The CDR3 contains 15 residues. In nucleotides, the CDR3 is TGTGCCAGCCTGCCCCCGTGGGGGACTAATGAAAAACTGTTTTTT. Translated, it gives CASLPPWGTNEKLFF.

The sample holds one count of this clone. This rearrangement joins TRBV29-1 to TRBJ2-6, with D perhaps being TRBD1 or TRBD2 (5 bases each). Germline-derived CDR1 and CDR2 are SQVTM and ANQGSEA. There are 16 residues in the CDR3. With 7 bases removed from V and 0 bases from J, the gap between germline ends came to 16 bases. CDR3 amino acids: CSAGTEISSGANVLTF. For the CDR3, the DNA is TGCAGCGCCGGGACCGAAATCAGCTCTGGGGCCAACGTCCTGACTTTC.

The V gene is TRBV27, the J gene TRBJ2-5; 8 nucleotides agree with TRBD1. The CDR3 covers 15 residues. With 7 bases clipped from V and 11 bases from J, the junction kept 18 bases outside the gene matches. Germline CDR1 MNHEY, CDR2 SMNVEV (reference sequence). CDR3 in DNA: TGTGCCAGCACTCCGCAGGGGGCCCCAGTATGGGAGCAGTACTTC. This encodes CASTPQGAPVWEQYF.